The clone carrying this T cell receptor beta chain was picked up many times. Its matching antigen is unknown. Amplified TCR beta CDR3 regions derived from RNA transcripts. When the TCR CDR3 underwent first-round RT-PCR, the HTBI primer set was used. TCRdb recomputed calls from the multiplex PCR reads with MiXCR, one row per CDR3 protein. In the table there are some 600,000 distinct CDR3 sequences, around 45% of which are singletons. These data are taken from a study of T cells in Graves' hyperthyroidism and ophthalmopathy. Study-wide results and caveats: In validation, the model predicted ophthalmopathy. These predictions came a median about 6.2 months before onset. Blood also showed most of the thyroid clonotypes that were expanded above 0.001.

Participants, patients aged 18 to 65, had newly diagnosed hyperthyroidism with a duration under 2 months. Those patients with uncontrolled infection, other autoimmune disease, pregnancy or lactation were excluded. Sample: peripheral blood or thyroid tissue (not recorded which). The TCR was taken from a woman aged 18-29 years with Graves' hyperthyroidism.

The CDR3 region is CASSVLEKLFF. The CDR3 DNA is TGTGCCAGCAGTGTTCTCGAAAAACTGTTTTTT. This chain joins TRBV27 and TRBJ1-4; D uncertain. The CDR3 extends over 11 amino acids. Germline V gives CDR1 MNHEY, CDR2 SMNVEV (reference sequence). V was cut by 5 bases and J by 8 bases, with 6 bases left in between.